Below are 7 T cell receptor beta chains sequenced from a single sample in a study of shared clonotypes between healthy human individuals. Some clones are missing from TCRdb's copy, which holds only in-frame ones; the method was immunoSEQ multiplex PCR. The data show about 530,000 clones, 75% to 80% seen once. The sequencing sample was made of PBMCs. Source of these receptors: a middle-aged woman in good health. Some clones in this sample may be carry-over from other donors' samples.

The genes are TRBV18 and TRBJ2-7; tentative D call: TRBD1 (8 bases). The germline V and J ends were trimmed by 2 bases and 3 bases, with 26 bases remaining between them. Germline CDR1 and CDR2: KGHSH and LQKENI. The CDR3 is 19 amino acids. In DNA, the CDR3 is TGTGCCAGCTCACCAGGCAGGGGGCTTATGGCTAGCGGAATCTACGAGCAGTACTTC. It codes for CASSPGRGLMASGIYEQYF. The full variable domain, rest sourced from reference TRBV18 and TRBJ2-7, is NAGVMQNPRHLVRRRGQEARLRCSPMKGHSHVYWYRQLPEEGLKFMVYLQKENIIDESGMPKERFSAEFPKEGPSILRIQQVVRGDSAAYFCASSPGRGLMASGIYEQYFGPGTRLTVT.

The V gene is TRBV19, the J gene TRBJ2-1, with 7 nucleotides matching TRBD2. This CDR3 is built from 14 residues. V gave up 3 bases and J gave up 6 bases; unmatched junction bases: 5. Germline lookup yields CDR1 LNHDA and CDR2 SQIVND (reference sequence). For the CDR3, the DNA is TGTGCCAGTAGTATCACGGGAGGAGTCAATGAGCAGTTCTTC. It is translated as CASSITGGVNEQFF.

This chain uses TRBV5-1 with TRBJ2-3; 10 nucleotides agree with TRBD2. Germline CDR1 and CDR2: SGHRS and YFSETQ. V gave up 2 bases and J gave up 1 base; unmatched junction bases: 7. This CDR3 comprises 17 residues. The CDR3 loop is CASSLTSGRARTDTQYF. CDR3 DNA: TGCGCCAGCAGCTTAACCAGCGGGAGGGCACGCACAGATACGCAGTATTTT.

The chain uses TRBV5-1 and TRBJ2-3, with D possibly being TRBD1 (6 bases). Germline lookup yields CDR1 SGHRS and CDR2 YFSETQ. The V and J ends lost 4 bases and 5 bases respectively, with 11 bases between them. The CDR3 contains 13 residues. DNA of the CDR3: TGCGCCAGCAGCCTGGGGGCGGGAGATACGCAGTATTTT. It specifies CASSLGAGDTQYF.

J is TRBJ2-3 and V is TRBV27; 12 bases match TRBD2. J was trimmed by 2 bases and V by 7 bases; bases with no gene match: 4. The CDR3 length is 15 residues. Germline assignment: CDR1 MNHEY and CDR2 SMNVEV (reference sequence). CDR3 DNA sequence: TGTGCCAGCAAGAGACTAGCGGGGGACACAGATACGCAGTATTTT. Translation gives CASKRLAGDTDTQYF.

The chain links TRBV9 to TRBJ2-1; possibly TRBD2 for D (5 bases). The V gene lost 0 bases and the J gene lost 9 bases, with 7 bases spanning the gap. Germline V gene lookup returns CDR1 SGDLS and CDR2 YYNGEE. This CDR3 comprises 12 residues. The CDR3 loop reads CASSVGGSEQFF. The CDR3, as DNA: TGTGCCAGCAGCGTAGGTGGGAGTGAGCAGTTCTTC.

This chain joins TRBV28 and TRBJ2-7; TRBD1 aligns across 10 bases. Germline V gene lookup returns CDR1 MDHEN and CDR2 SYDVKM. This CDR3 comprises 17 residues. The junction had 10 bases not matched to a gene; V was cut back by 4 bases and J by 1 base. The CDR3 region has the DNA TGTGCCAGCAGTTCCACGGGTTGGGACAGGGGATCCTACGAGCAGTACTTC. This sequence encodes CASSSTGWDRGSYEQYF.